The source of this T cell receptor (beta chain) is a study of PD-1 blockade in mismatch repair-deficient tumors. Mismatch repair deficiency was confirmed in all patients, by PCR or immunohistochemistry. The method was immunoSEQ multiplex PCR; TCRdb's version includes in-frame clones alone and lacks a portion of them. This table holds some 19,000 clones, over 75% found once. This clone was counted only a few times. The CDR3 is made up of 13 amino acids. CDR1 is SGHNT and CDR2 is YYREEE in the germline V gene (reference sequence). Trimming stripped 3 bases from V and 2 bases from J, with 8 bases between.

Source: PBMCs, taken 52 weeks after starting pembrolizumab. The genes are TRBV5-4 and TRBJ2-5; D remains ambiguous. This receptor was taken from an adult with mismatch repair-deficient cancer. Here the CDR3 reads CASSSYSQETQYF. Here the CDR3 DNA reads TGTGCCAGCAGCTCCTACAGTCAAGAGACCCAGTACTTC.